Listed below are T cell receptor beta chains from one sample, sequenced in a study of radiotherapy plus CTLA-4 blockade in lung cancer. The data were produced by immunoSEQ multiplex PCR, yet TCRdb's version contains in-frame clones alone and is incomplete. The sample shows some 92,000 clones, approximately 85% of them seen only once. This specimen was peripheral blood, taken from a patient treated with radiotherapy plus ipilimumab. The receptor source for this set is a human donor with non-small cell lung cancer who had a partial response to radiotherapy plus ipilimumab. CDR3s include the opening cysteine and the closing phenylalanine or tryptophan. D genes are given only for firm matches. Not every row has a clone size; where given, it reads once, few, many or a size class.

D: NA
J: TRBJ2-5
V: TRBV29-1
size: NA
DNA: TGCAGCGTTGCGGGGCAAGAGACCCAGTACTTC
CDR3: CSVAGQETQYF

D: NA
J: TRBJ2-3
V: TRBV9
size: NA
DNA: TGTGCCAGCAGCGTCGCGCCCAGCGGAAGCACAGATACGCAGTATTTT
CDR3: CASSVAPSGSTDTQYF

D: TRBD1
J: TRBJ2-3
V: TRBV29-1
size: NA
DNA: TGCAGCGTGAGCCGGGACAGTAAGGCAGATACGCAGTATTTT
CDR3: CSVSRDSKADTQYF

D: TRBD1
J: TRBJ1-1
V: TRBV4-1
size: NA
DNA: TGCGCCAGCAGCCAGCGGGACAGGGGGCTATCTGAAGCTTTCTTT
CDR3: CASSQRDRGLSEAFF

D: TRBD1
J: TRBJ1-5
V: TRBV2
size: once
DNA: TGTGCCAGCAGCAGGGGGCAGGCTCAGCCCCAGCATTTT
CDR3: CASSRGQAQPQHF

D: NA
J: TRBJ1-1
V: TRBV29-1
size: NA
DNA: TGCACCGGAGAGTATCAGAACACTGAAGCTTTCTTT
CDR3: CTGEYQNTEAFF

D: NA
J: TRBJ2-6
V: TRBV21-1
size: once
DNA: TGTGCCAGCAGCAAGGGGGAGAGGGGAGGGCTGAGAGGGGCCAACGTCCTGACTTTC
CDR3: CASSKGERGGLRGANVLTF

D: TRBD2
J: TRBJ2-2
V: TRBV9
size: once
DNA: TGTGCCAGCAGCGTGGGACTAGCGACGAACACCGGGGAGCTGTTTTTT
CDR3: CASSVGLATNTGELFF

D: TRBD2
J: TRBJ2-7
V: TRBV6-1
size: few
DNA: TGTGCCAGCAGTAAACTAGCGGGAACGGGCGAGCAGTACTTC
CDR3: CASSKLAGTGEQYF

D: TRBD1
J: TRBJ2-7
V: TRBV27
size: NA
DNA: TGTGCCAGCAGTTACCGGGGGCGAGGGACAGGGATTTACGAGCAGTACTTC
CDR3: CASSYRGRGTGIYEQYF

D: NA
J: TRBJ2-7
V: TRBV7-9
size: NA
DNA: TGTGCCAGCAGCTTAAGGGGATTTACCTACGAGCAGTACTTC
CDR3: CASSLRGFTYEQYF

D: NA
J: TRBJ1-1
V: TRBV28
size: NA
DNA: TGTGCCAGCAGAAAACAGGAGTTGAACACTGAAGCTTTCTTT
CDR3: CASRKQELNTEAFF

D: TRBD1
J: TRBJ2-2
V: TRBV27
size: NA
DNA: TGTGCCAGCAGTTTATCCGCCCAGGGGGAAGTAGCTGGGGAGCTGTTTTTT
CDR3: CASSLSAQGEVAGELFF

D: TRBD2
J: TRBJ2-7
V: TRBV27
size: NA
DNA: TGTGCCAGCAGTCCCACGCCCTTAGCGGGGGCCGGCTACTTC
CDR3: CASSPTPLAGAGYF

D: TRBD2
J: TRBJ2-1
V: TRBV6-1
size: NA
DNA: TGTGCCAGCAGCGGACTAGCGGGAGGTAATGAGCAGTTCTTC
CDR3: CASSGLAGGNEQFF

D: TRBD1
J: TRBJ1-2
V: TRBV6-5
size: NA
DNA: TGTGCCAGCAGGCAGGGGGGCGGCTATGGCTACACCTTC
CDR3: CASRQGGGYGYTF